These 18 T cell receptor beta chains originate from one sample sequenced in a study of shared clonotypes between healthy human individuals. Libraries were prepared by immunoSEQ multiplex PCR; TCRdb keeps only in-frame clonotypes and omits some of them. The sample yields 900,000 to 1,200,000 clones, about 80% seen once. The sample consisted of memory CD4+ T cells from PBMCs. Noted subset: CD45RA-negative fraction. The receptors were sampled from a man younger than 35 in good health. Some clones in this sample may be carry-over from other donors' samples.

The V gene is TRBV21-1, the J gene TRBJ2-1. TRBV21-1 is a pseudogene segment. This CDR3 comprises 15 residues. The CDR3 loop reads CASSRPQRSYNEQFF. The CDR3 DNA follows: TGTGCCAGCAGCAGACCACAAAGATCCTACAATGAGCAGTTCTTC.

This sequence joins TRBV2 and TRBJ2-4, with 11 nucleotides matching TRBD2. Germline V gene sequence: CDR1 SNHLY, CDR2 FYNNEI. The CDR3 is made up of 18 amino acids. V shed 6 bases, J shed 0 bases, and the junction held 10 bases outside the gene matches. The CDR3 DNA reads TGTGCCAGCAGCACGGGACTAGCGGTCGGGGGAGCCAAAAACATTCAGTACTTC. Residues: CASSTGLAVGGAKNIQYF.

The chain has TRBV28 and TRBJ2-7; D might be TRBD1 or TRBD2, each matching 6 bases. Germline CDR1 MDHEN, CDR2 SYDVKM. This CDR3 comprises 13 residues. The V and J ends lost 8 bases and 3 bases respectively, with 14 bases between them. The CDR3 is CASVGGGIYEQYF. The CDR3 DNA reads TGTGCCAGCGTGGGGGGCGGCATCTACGAGCAGTACTTC.

This clone was found once. The rearrangement joins TRBV9 to TRBJ2-7, with D possibly TRBD1 on 6 matching bases. V dropped 3 bases and J dropped 6 bases, with 16 bases sitting between them. Germline V gene sequence: CDR1 SGDLS, CDR2 YYNGEE. CDR3 length equals 14 residues. The CDR3 reads CASSDRTEGGEQYF. For the CDR3, the DNA is TGTGCCAGCAGCGACAGGACAGAAGGAGGCGAGCAGTACTTC. Looking up the rest from reference TRBV9 and TRBJ2-7 gives the full variable domain: DSGVTQTPKHLITATGQRVTLRCSPRSGDLSVYWYQQSLDQGLQFLIQYYNGEERAKGNILERFSAQQFPDLHSELNLSSLELGDSALYFCASSDRTEGGEQYFGPGTRLTVT.

The V and J genes are TRBV9 and TRBJ2-3; D is perhaps TRBD1 or TRBD2 (5 bases each). Trimming left V 7 bases short and J 6 bases short, with 12 bases between. Germline V lookup: CDR1 SGDLS, CDR2 YYNGEE. CDR3 length equals 12 residues. The CDR3 here is CASRTEGDTQYF. Here the CDR3 DNA reads TGTGCCAGCCGAACCGAGGGGGATACGCAGTATTTT.

Comment on this clone: The junction does not match germline at one end; this may be a read error. The chain is built from TRBV28 and TRBJ2-2; D unresolved. The CDR3 extends over 11 amino acids. CDR1 MDHEN and CDR2 SYDVKM come from the germline V gene. CDR3 nucleotides: TGTGCCAGCAGTTTAGGGCTACTCCCCGATTTT. Translating it yields CASSLGLLPDF.

The genes are TRBV2 and TRBJ1-1; 8 bases are shared with TRBD1. This CDR3 contains 14 residues. Germline V gives CDR1 SNHLY, CDR2 FYNNEI. Trimming removed 5 bases from V and 3 bases from J; junction bases left unmatched: 5. The CDR3 reads CASSRTGLDTEAFF. The CDR3 DNA follows: TGTGCCAGCAGTCGGACAGGGCTGGACACTGAAGCTTTCTTT. Full variable domain (rest looked up from reference TRBV2 and TRBJ1-1): EPEVTQTPSHQVTQMGQEVILRCVPISNHLYFYWYRQILGQKVEFLVSFYNNEISEKSEIFDDQFSVERPDGSNFTLKIRSTKLEDSAMYFCASSRTGLDTEAFFGQGTRLTVV.

About this clone: This same CDR3 is encoded by further DNA sequences in the sample. J is TRBJ1-5 and V is TRBV21-1. TRBV21-1 is a pseudogene locus. This CDR3 comprises 11 residues. CDR3 sequence: CASSKDQPQHF. In nucleotides, the CDR3 is TGTGCCAGCAGCAAAGATCAGCCCCAGCATTTT.

As for this clone: This sample includes further DNA sequences coding for the same CDR3. The V and J genes are TRBV2 and TRBJ1-5; 11 nucleotides align to TRBD1. Germline values: CDR1 SNHLY, CDR2 FYNNEI. V lost 6 bases, J lost 4 bases, and 5 bases stayed unmatched. This CDR3 contains 15 residues. In nucleotides, the CDR3 is TGTGCCAGCAGGTGGGGACAGGGGGGTAATCAGCCCCAGCATTTT. Translation gives CASRWGQGGNQPQHF.

This chain links TRBV6-1 with TRBJ2-6; 7 bases match TRBD1. The CDR3 sequence is 18 residues long. Germline CDR1 reads MNHNS; CDR2 reads SASEGT. Trimming removed 2 bases from V and 0 bases from J; junction bases left unmatched: 7. CDR3 DNA: TGTGCCAGCAGTGAACAACCGGGACAGTACTCTGGGGCCAACGTCCTGACTTTC. This codes for CASSEQPGQYSGANVLTF.

This clone was seen at least ten times. The CDR3 DNA reads as TGTGCCAGCAGCCCCCGGGACAGGGTTAATGAAAAACTGTTTTTT. It encodes CASSPRDRVNEKLFF. This chain uses TRBV11-1 with TRBJ1-4, with 9 nucleotides matching TRBD1. Germline CDR1 SGHAT, CDR2 FQDESV (reference sequence). After removal of 5 bases from V and 4 bases from J, the junction contained 5 bases not matched to a gene. The CDR3 length is 15 residues.

This clone appeared a few times. The chain has TRBV21-1 and TRBJ1-1. TRBV21-1 is annotated as a pseudogene. This CDR3 is built from 15 residues. The CDR3 sequence: CASSKVGLTNTEAFF. Here the CDR3 DNA reads TGTGCCAGCAGCAAAGTAGGGCTGACCAACACTGAAGCTTTCTTT.

The V and J genes are TRBV4-3 and TRBJ2-5; D tentatively fits TRBD1 or TRBD2 (5 bases each). Germline CDR1 is LGHNA and CDR2 is YSLEER. Trimming left V 0 bases short and J 5 bases short, with 13 bases between. CDR3 length: 15 amino acids. The CDR3: CASSQELGVVETQYF. Written as DNA, the CDR3 is TGCGCCAGCAGCCAAGAATTGGGGGTGGTCGAGACCCAGTACTTC.

The chain uses TRBV27 and TRBJ2-7; D unresolved. CDR1 is MNHEY, CDR2 SMNVEV, per germline (reference sequence). V was trimmed by 5 bases and J by 0 bases, leaving 11 bases between them. This CDR3 is built from 14 residues. The chain's CDR3 is CASSPGGFSYEQYF. The CDR3 DNA follows: TGTGCCAGCAGTCCGGGTGGGTTCTCCTACGAGCAGTACTTC.

The rearrangement links TRBV7-2 to TRBJ2-5; 13 bases agree with TRBD2. J lost 4 bases, V lost 1 base, and 3 bases had no gene match. The CDR3 length is 16 residues. Germline values: CDR1 SGHTA, CDR2 FQGNSA. For the CDR3, the DNA is TGTGCCAGCAGCTTAGGACTAGCGGGAGGAGCAGAGACCCAGTACTTC. This encodes CASSLGLAGGAETQYF.

V is TRBV7-2 and J is TRBJ1-2, with TRBD1 matching 8 bases. The CDR3 is 16 residues long. The germline CDR1 and CDR2 sequences are SGHTA and FQGNSA. V trimming: 4 bases; J trimming: 3 bases; junction bases outside the gene matches: 10. CDR3 amino acids: CASSSNKTGEDYGYTF. DNA for the CDR3: TGTGCCAGCAGCTCGAACAAGACAGGGGAGGACTATGGCTACACCTTC.

The V gene is TRBV6-6, the J gene TRBJ1-4; D unresolved. The CDR3 loop spans 15 amino acids. The germline V gene encodes CDR1 MNHNY and CDR2 SVGAGI (reference sequence). V lost 0 bases and J lost 4, with 9 bases in between. This chain's CDR3 is CASSYSSANNEKLFF. In nucleotides, the CDR3 is TGTGCCAGCAGTTACTCCTCGGCCAATAATGAAAAACTGTTTTTT.

Of note for this clone: Other DNA sequences of this sample code for an identical CDR3. V usage is TRBV18 and J usage is TRBJ2-3; D gene unclear. This CDR3 has 13 amino acids. V was pared by 2 bases and J by 0 bases, with 3 bases between. The V gene's germline CDR1 is KGHSH and CDR2 LQKENI. CDR3 nucleotide sequence: TGTGCCAGCTCACCAGGGAGCACAGATACGCAGTATTTT. Translated, it gives CASSPGSTDTQYF.